Following are 17 T cell receptor beta chains from one sample sequenced in a study of blood T cell repertoires in COVID-19. Some clones are missing from TCRdb's copy, which holds only in-frame ones; the method was immunoSEQ multiplex PCR. The table lists some 320,000 clones, roughly 86% of them singletons, with less than 3.5% in the top ten. The material sequenced was PBMCs or T cells enriched from blood (not recorded which). The receptor source for this set is a woman between 50 and 59 years old who had been exposed to COVID-19.

The chain has TRBV6-1 and TRBJ2-3; 9 bases match TRBD1. V dropped 4 bases and J dropped 0; count of bases not matched to a gene: 5. The CDR3 sequence is 16 residues long. Germline V gives CDR1 MNHNS, CDR2 SASEGT. The CDR3 sequence is CASSGDRVKSTDTQYF. CDR3 nucleotide sequence: TGTGCCAGCAGTGGGGACAGGGTAAAAAGCACAGATACGCAGTATTTT.

This clone was detected only a few times. The chain has TRBV11-2 and TRBJ1-5; D unclear. The CDR3 sequence is 13 residues long. V was trimmed by 3 bases and J by 6 bases, leaving 9 bases between them. The germline V gene encodes CDR1 SGHAT and CDR2 FQNNGV. The CDR3 loop reads CASSLHLGQPQHF. DNA for the CDR3: TGTGCCAGCAGCTTGCACCTCGGTCAGCCCCAGCATTTT.

The genes are TRBV7-2 and TRBJ2-2, with D possibly matching TRBD2 (5 bases). Germline CDR1 and CDR2: SGHTA and FQGNSA. V lost 1 base, J lost 6 bases, and 12 bases lay in between. The CDR3 is made up of 15 amino acids. CDR3 DNA: TGTGCCAGCAGCTTAGGCCAGACTATGCCCGGGGAGCTGTTTTTT. Translating it yields CASSLGQTMPGELFF.

The chain is built from TRBV2 and TRBJ2-5; D is undetermined. V lost 5 bases, J lost 5 bases, and 12 bases lay in between. Germline V gene data show CDR1 as SNHLY and CDR2 as FYNNEI. The CDR3 extends over 13 amino acids. In DNA, the CDR3 is TGTGCCAGCAGTCCCCTCCTACAGGAGACCCAGTACTTC. As protein: CASSPLLQETQYF.

The rearrangement joins TRBV10-3 to TRBJ2-7, with 8 bases lining up with TRBD1. Trimming took 7 bases from V and 3 from J; bases not matched to a gene: 14. Per germline, CDR1 ENHRY and CDR2 SYGVKD. This CDR3 region has 16 residues. DNA of the CDR3: TGTGCCATCAAAAGCGCTATCGGGACAGGCGACTACGAGCAGTACTTC. Encoded protein: CAIKSAIGTGDYEQYF.

V is TRBV18 and J is TRBJ1-3; D perhaps matches TRBD1 (6 bases). Per germline, CDR1 KGHSH and CDR2 LQKENI. Trimming stripped 0 bases from V and 2 bases from J, with 20 bases between. The CDR3 is made up of 19 amino acids. The CDR3 nucleotides are TGTGCCAGCTCACCACCCCGGACAGTACCCTACCCCGCTGGAAACACCATATATTTT. Amino acids: CASSPPRTVPYPAGNTIYF.

The chain joins TRBV27 to TRBJ1-1, with D perhaps matching TRBD1 (5 bases). Trimming stripped 0 bases from V and 4 bases from J, with 18 bases between. The CDR3 spans 17 residues. Germline V gene lookup returns CDR1 MNHEY and CDR2 SMNVEV (reference sequence). Written as DNA, the CDR3 is TGTGCCAGCAGTTTATCGTATGGGGCAGGGAAGGCCACTGAAGCTTTCTTT. The encoded protein is CASSLSYGAGKATEAFF.

The chain joins TRBV4-1 to TRBJ1-4, with 9 positions matching TRBD1. The CDR3 is 16 amino acids. Germline V CDR1 and CDR2: MGHRA, YSYEKL. J lost 7 bases, V lost 2 bases, and 8 bases had no gene match. CDR3: CASSQLTGTGSEKLFF. The CDR3 DNA sequence: TGCGCCAGCAGCCAACTAACCGGGACAGGGAGTGAAAAACTGTTTTTT.

V usage is TRBV28 and J usage is TRBJ2-7; TRBD1 agrees at 11 bases. The CDR3 has 16 residues. Germline trimming cut 5 bases from V and 6 bases from J; bases unmatched to any gene: 12. Germline-derived CDR1 and CDR2 are MDHEN and SYDVKM. The CDR3 DNA is TGTGCCAGCAGTGGGGGGACAGGGGGACGAGGTCGCGAGCAGTACTTC. It yields the protein CASSGGTGGRGREQYF.

The V gene is TRBV5-1, the J gene TRBJ1-1, with a tentative D call TRBD1 (5 bases). Trimming took off 5 bases at V and 0 bases at J, with 11 bases between the two ends. CDR1 is SGHRS and CDR2 is YFSETQ in the germline V gene. CDR3 length equals 14 residues. The CDR3 DNA follows: TGCGCCAGCAGGTCAGGGATGGTGAACACTGAAGCTTTCTTT. It yields the protein CASRSGMVNTEAFF.

The chain employs TRBV3-1 (or the pseudogene TRBV3-2) and TRBJ2-7, with 8 bases matching TRBD1. The CDR3 runs 16 residues. Germline CDR1 is LGHDT and CDR2 is YNNKEL (reference sequence). Germline trimming cut 4 bases from V and 0 bases from J; bases unmatched to any gene: 8. The DNA for the CDR3 is TGTGCCAGCAGCCCCCCCGGGACAGGCCTCTCCTACGAGCAGTACTTC. Its protein product is CASSPPGTGLSYEQYF.

The chain uses TRBV30 and TRBJ1-2; no clear D. Germline loops: CDR1 GTSNPN, CDR2 SVGIG (reference sequence). This CDR3 has 16 amino acids. The V gene lost 5 bases and the J gene lost 4 bases, with 23 bases spanning the gap. Written as DNA, the CDR3 is TGTGCCTGGGGTGGGTTAACGCGGGGATCGGGCTATGGCTACACCTTC. Protein sequence: CAWGGLTRGSGYGYTF.

Notes on this clone: Other DNA sequences from this sample encode an identical CDR3 as well. The genes are TRBV27 and TRBJ2-7, with 7 bases matching TRBD2. Germline V gene sequence: CDR1 MNHEY, CDR2 SMNVEV (reference sequence). V gave up 3 bases and J gave up 6 bases; unmatched junction bases: 2. The CDR3 is 12 residues long. CDR3: CASSLGGLEQYF. CDR3 DNA sequence: TGTGCCAGCAGTTTGGGAGGGCTCGAGCAGTACTTC.

The CDR3 DNA reads as TGTGCCAGCAGTGATCAGGGGGGCTCTGGAAACACCATATATTTT. This codes for CASSDQGGSGNTIYF. This chain joins TRBV6-1 and TRBJ1-3; 7 bases are shared with TRBD1. The CDR3 is made up of 15 amino acids. Germline V gives CDR1 MNHNS, CDR2 SASEGT. V shed 3 bases, J shed 0 bases, and the junction held 2 bases outside the gene matches.

The chain has TRBV4-2 and TRBJ1-4; no clear D. This CDR3 has 14 amino acids. The germline gives CDR1 LGHNA, CDR2 YNFKEQ. The V gene lost 4 bases and the J gene lost 0 bases, with 6 bases spanning the gap. The CDR3 DNA reads as TGTGCCAGCAGCCTTTCTTCAACTAATGAAAAACTGTTTTTT. Amino acids: CASSLSSTNEKLFF.

The chain carries TRBV30 and TRBJ2-7, with TRBD1 matching over 8 bases. Germline V gene sequence: CDR1 GTSNPN, CDR2 SVGIG (reference sequence). The CDR3 totals 13 residues. Losses at the gene ends were 5 bases for V and 3 bases for J; bases not matched to a gene: 6. The CDR3 is CAWLSDRDYEQYF. The CDR3 nucleotides read TGTGCCTGGCTCTCGGACAGGGACTACGAGCAGTACTTC.

The chain combines TRBV30 with TRBJ2-3; D is uncertain. Trimming took off 0 bases at V and 2 bases at J, with 9 bases between the two ends. The CDR3 is made up of 14 amino acids. The germline gives CDR1 GTSNPN, CDR2 SVGIG (reference sequence). The CDR3 reads CAWSVPKNTDTQYF. The CDR3 DNA sequence: TGTGCCTGGAGTGTACCTAAAAACACAGATACGCAGTATTTT.